The source of this TCR beta chain is a study of beta chain features in type 1 diabetes. Study-wide background: The examined sorted cells totaled 110 million or so across samples. General observations from the study: VDJ junctions from type 1 diabetes patients carried fewer insertions and larger deletions. Among all four CD4+ subsets, Type 1 diabetes patients had TCRB CDR3s that were moderately but significantly shorter.

Populations obtained by sorting all exceeded 95% purity. About this clone: Its antigen is not identified.

The germline V gene encodes CDR1 MNHNS and CDR2 SASEGT. The CDR3 runs to 14 residues. Trimming removed 4 bases at V and 1 base at J, with 8 bases between. Expressed TCRB transcripts were sequenced, since all the RNA that had been isolated was reverse transcribed. The repertoire was sequenced with immunoSEQ multiplex PCR; TCRdb's copy has only in-frame clones and lacks some. Here the sample spans around 600,000 clones, around 11% being singletons. Sequences were obtained from naive CD4+ T cells from blood. This clonotype was sampled from a man aged 25 to 40 with type 1 diabetes. The rearrangement uses TRBV6-1 and TRBJ1-5, with D possibly TRBD1 on 6 matching bases. This chain's CDR3 is CASSGTESNQPQHF. The CDR3 DNA is TGTGCCAGCAGTGGGACAGAGAGCAATCAGCCCCAGCATTTT.